The next 4 T cell receptor beta chains were all read from a single sample in a study of T cells in Graves' hyperthyroidism and ophthalmopathy. What was amplified from RNA transcripts were TCR beta CDR3 regions. The TCR CDR3 was amplified in a first-round RT-PCR using the HTBI primer set. TCRdb used MiXCR to reprocess the multiplex PCR reads, holding one entry per CDR3 protein. The sample yields 300,000 to 450,000 distinct CDR3 sequences, 14% seen once. Sequenced material: blood. The source is a woman aged 60 to 75 with Graves' hyperthyroidism.

Many counts were recorded for this clonotype. This chain links TRBV11-2 with TRBJ2-3, with 8 nucleotides matching TRBD2. The ends lost 7 bases at V and 7 bases at J; junction bases unmatched: 13. The CDR3 consists of 15 residues. Germline CDR1 and CDR2: SGHAT and FQNNGV. The CDR3 sequence: CASTPRSGRSYTQYF. For the CDR3, the DNA is TGTGCCAGCACCCCTAGGAGCGGGAGAAGTTATACGCAGTATTTT.

The chain carries TRBV11-2 and TRBJ1-4; the D gene is possibly TRBD1 (6 bases). Germline V gene lookup returns CDR1 SGHAT and CDR2 FQNNGV. V lost 0 bases and J lost 7, with 15 bases in between. The CDR3 is made up of 16 amino acids. In DNA form, the CDR3 reads TGTGCCAGCAGCTTAGAAGGGCAGGGGCAAACTGAAAAACTGTTTTTT. Its translation: CASSLEGQGQTEKLFF. Drawing the rest from reference TRBV11-2 and TRBJ1-4, the complete variable domain is EAGVAQSPRYKIIEKRQSVAFWCNPISGHATLYWYQQILGQGPKLLIQFQNNGVVDDSQLPKDRFSAERLKGVDSTLKIQPAKLEDSAVYLCASSLEGQGQTEKLFFGSGTQLSVL.

This clonotype was seen repeatedly, ten times or more. This chain joins TRBV27 and TRBJ1-1, with D possibly being TRBD1 (6 bases). V dropped 5 bases and J dropped 8 bases, with 21 bases sitting between them. Germline CDR1 MNHEY, CDR2 SMNVEV (reference sequence). The CDR3 is 15 residues long. The CDR3 here is CASSDLLRGAKEAFF. In nucleotides, the CDR3 is TGTGCCAGCAGTGACCTTCTGCGGGGGGCGAAGGAAGCTTTCTTT.

The J gene is TRBJ1-3, the V gene TRBV6-1, with a weak D call TRBD1 (6 bases). Trimming pared 5 bases from V and 4 bases from J, leaving 12 bases between. The CDR3 covers 14 residues. CDR1 and CDR2 from the germline V gene are MNHNS and SASEGT. CDR3 sequence (DNA): TGTGCCAGCAGTCGCCGGGACATAGGAAACACCATATATTTT. Encoded protein: CASSRRDIGNTIYF.